The rows below give T cell receptor beta chains drawn from one sample of a study of identical twins. Each CDR3 protein gets one entry after TCRdb re-called the 5' RACE reads with MiXCR. The sample yields more than 1.5 million distinct CDR3 sequences, about 31% seen once. Sequenced material: cord blood. These receptors were collected from a newborn girl in good health. CDR3s include the opening cysteine and the closing phenylalanine or tryptophan. The D gene is left open where the match is weak. Clone size is shown for a subset of rows, as once, few, many or a class of expanded clone.

TRBV4-2	.	TRBJ1-2	few	CASSQSDGRYGYTF	TGTGCCAGCAGCCAAAGCGACGGAAGATATGGCTACACCTTC
TRBV18	TRBD1	TRBJ2-5	.	CASSPQQGQETQYF	TGTGCCAGCTCACCACAACAGGGGCAGGAGACCCAGTACTTC
TRBV27	TRBD1	TRBJ2-7	.	CASRGQENPYEQYF	TGTGCCAGCAGAGGACAGGAAAACCCCTACGAGCAGTACTTC
TRBV12-3/TRBV12-4	TRBD1	TRBJ2-1	few	CASRPGTGTMYSSYNEQFF	TGTGCCAGCAGGCCCGGGACAGGGACTATGTACAGCTCCTACAATGAGCAGTTCTTC
TRBV20-1	TRBD1	TRBJ1-6	.	CSAQTGGRNSPLHF	TGCAGTGCCCAGACAGGGGGCAGGAATTCACCCCTCCACTTT
TRBV6-1	TRBD1	TRBJ2-7	many	CASSPYRGSYEQYF	TGTGCCAGCAGTCCCTACAGGGGTTCCTACGAGCAGTACTTC
TRBV5-1	.	TRBJ1-2	few	CASSLELGRPNYGYTF	TGCGCCAGCAGTCTTGAGTTGGGGCGCCCTAACTATGGCTACACCTTC
TRBV9	TRBD2	TRBJ2-1	few	CASSVERGVNEQFF	TGTGCCAGCAGCGTAGAGCGGGGGGTCAATGAGCAGTTCTTC
TRBV7-2	.	TRBJ2-7	few	CASSLLARAYEQYF	TGTGCCAGCAGCCTTCTAGCGCGAGCCTACGAGCAGTACTTC
TRBV5-6	.	TRBJ2-3	.	CASRRGPAPSTDTQYF	TGTGCCAGCAGGCGGGGCCCCGCGCCCAGCACAGATACGCAGTATTTT
TRBV29-1	.	TRBJ2-2	few	CSVAWADRELFF	TGCAGCGTTGCTTGGGCAGACCGGGAGCTGTTTTTT
TRBV6-1	.	TRBJ2-7	many	CASSETSSYEQYF	TGTGCCAGCAGTGAAACCAGCTCCTACGAGCAGTACTTC
TRBV19	.	TRBJ1-6	.	CASNPEGSSYNSPLHF	TGTGCCAGTAACCCTGAGGGGAGCTCCTATAATTCACCCCTCCACTTT
TRBV20-1	TRBD2	TRBJ2-3	.	CSASTGGIGTDTQYF	TGCAGTGCTAGTACGGGGGGTATAGGCACAGATACGCAGTATTTT
TRBV10-3	TRBD1	TRBJ1-2	.	CAISRTGGPYGYTF	TGTGCCATCAGCCGGACAGGGGGGCCTTATGGCTACACCTTC
TRBV11-2	TRBD1	TRBJ2-1	few	CASGLRQGYDNEQFF	TGTGCCAGCGGCTTAAGACAGGGATACGACAATGAGCAGTTCTTC
TRBV23-1	TRBD2	TRBJ2-3	once	CASSQAPYIAGGGDTQYF	TGCGCCAGCAGTCAAGCGCCATATATAGCGGGAGGAGGAGATACGCAGTATTTT
TRBV28	.	TRBJ2-6	.	CASSFDGSGANVLTF	TGTGCCAGCAGTTTCGACGGCTCTGGGGCCAACGTCCTGACTTTC
TRBV20-1	TRBD2	TRBJ2-1	.	CSARGAGPYNEQFF	TGCAGTGCTAGGGGAGCGGGACCATACAATGAGCAGTTCTTC
TRBV3-1	TRBD1	TRBJ2-5	.	CASSYSWTGKTQYF	TGTGCCAGCAGTTACTCATGGACAGGGAAGACCCAGTACTTC
TRBV28	.	TRBJ2-1	.	CASSLTAQKEQFF	TGTGCCAGCAGTTTAACAGCTCAGAAGGAGCAGTTCTTC
TRBV19	TRBD2	TRBJ2-7	.	CASSWSGVNEQYF	TGTGCCAGTAGCTGGAGCGGGGTGAACGAGCAGTACTTC
TRBV4-1	TRBD2	TRBJ2-7	many	CASSEIAGSSYEQYF	TGCGCCAGCAGCGAGATAGCGGGAAGCTCCTACGAGCAGTACTTC
TRBV3-1	.	TRBJ2-7	.	CASSQAIAYEQYF	TGTGCCAGCAGCCAAGCCATCGCCTACGAGCAGTACTTC
TRBV10-3	.	TRBJ1-2	.	CAISELAGLNYGYTF	TGTGCCATCAGTGAGCTGGCAGGGCTAAACTATGGCTACACCTTC
TRBV15	.	TRBJ2-1	many	CATRTYSSDEQFF	TGTGCCACCAGGACCTATAGTAGTGATGAGCAGTTCTTC
TRBV2	.	TRBJ1-6	.	CAGSEMVVRDSPLHF	TGTGCCGGCAGTGAAATGGTAGTGAGGGATTCACCCCTCCACTTT
TRBV27	TRBD2	TRBJ2-1	.	CASIGSLGLAASSYNEQFF	TGTGCCAGCATCGGGTCGCTAGGACTAGCGGCCAGCTCCTACAATGAGCAGTTCTTC
TRBV7-6	.	TRBJ2-7	.	CASSFATGSEQYF	TGTGCCAGCAGCTTTGCCACAGGGTCCGAGCAGTACTTC
TRBV28	.	TRBJ2-1	.	CASSFLRGPHNEQFF	TGTGCCAGCAGTTTCTTGAGGGGCCCGCACAATGAGCAGTTCTTC
TRBV7-9	.	TRBJ2-7	many	CASSSLTYEQYF	TGTGCCAGCAGTTCCCTGACCTACGAGCAGTACTTC
TRBV28	.	TRBJ2-1	.	CASSLKVSSYSEQFF	TGTGCCAGCAGTTTAAAGGTTAGCTCCTACAGTGAGCAGTTCTTC
TRBV7-8	.	TRBJ1-5	few	CADLKEWPYSNQPQHF	TGTGCCGACCTTAAGGAGTGGCCGTATAGCAATCAGCCCCAGCATTTT
TRBV6-2/TRBV6-3	TRBD2	TRBJ2-3	few	CASSSGLAGGPEYF	TGTGCCAGCAGTTCGGGACTAGCGGGAGGGCCCGAGTATTTT
TRBV13	TRBD1	TRBJ2-7	few	CASSSYRGYYEQYF	TGTGCCAGCAGCTCATACAGGGGTTACTACGAGCAGTACTTC
TRBV20-1	.	TRBJ1-1	.	CSAFGPMNTEAFF	TGCAGTGCTTTCGGTCCCATGAACACTGAAGCTTTCTTT
TRBV20-1	.	TRBJ1-4	.	CSARDPRTRATNEKLFF	TGCAGTGCTAGAGACCCCCGGACCCGAGCAACTAATGAAAAACTGTTTTTT
TRBV7-9	TRBD1	TRBJ2-4	.	CASSVRGQGNIQYF	TGTGCCAGCAGCGTGAGGGGACAGGGAAACATTCAGTACTTC
TRBV27	TRBD1	TRBJ1-5	.	CASSPLQGARNQPQHF	TGTGCCAGCAGTCCGTTACAGGGGGCCCGTAATCAGCCCCAGCATTTT
TRBV21-1	.	TRBJ2-7	once	CASSKKRVGRFSDSRSYEQYF	TGTGCCAGCAGCAAAAAAAGAGTGGGGCGCTTTTCTGACAGCCGCTCCTACGAGCAGTACTTC
TRBV27	.	TRBJ1-2	few	CASIRTGYGYTF	TGTGCCAGCATCCGGACCGGGTATGGCTACACCTTC
TRBV5-1	TRBD2	TRBJ2-1	many	CASSLTGTSGEDEQFF	TGCGCCAGCAGCTTGACGGGGACTAGCGGGGAAGATGAGCAGTTCTTC
TRBV20-1	TRBD2	TRBJ2-1	.	CSALWAGAEQFF	TGCAGTGCTCTGTGGGCGGGAGCGGAGCAGTTCTTC
TRBV29-1	.	TRBJ2-1	once	CSVDSSNNERFF	TGCAGCGTTGATTCTTCTAACAACGAGCGGTTCTTC
TRBV18	.	TRBJ1-6	.	CASSPRGSDNSPLHF	TGTGCCAGCTCACCACGAGGGTCCGATAATTCACCCCTCCACTTT
TRBV15	.	TRBJ2-7	.	CATSSPRKAYEQYF	TGTGCCACCAGCAGTCCGCGTAAGGCCTACGAGCAGTACTTC
TRBV29-1	.	TRBJ2-1	.	CSVEILPGPQFF	TGCAGCGTTGAGATACTGCCCGGGCCGCAGTTCTTC
TRBV2	TRBD2	TRBJ2-5	.	CASRSTSGSKETQYF	TGTGCCAGCAGGTCGACTAGCGGGAGTAAAGAGACCCAGTACTTC
TRBV27	TRBD2	TRBJ2-5	once	CASSLEGGGAYNEQYF	TGTGCCAGCAGTTTAGAGGGCGGGGGGGCGTACAATGAGCAGTACTTC
TRBV5-1	TRBD2	TRBJ2-1	many	CASSLVGLAGAYNEQFF	TGCGCCAGCAGCTTGGTTGGACTAGCGGGTGCCTACAATGAGCAGTTCTTC
TRBV7-9	TRBD2	TRBJ2-3	once	CASSFRGRAGDTQYF	TGTGCCAGCAGCTTTCGCGGGAGGGCCGGAGATACGCAGTATTTT
TRBV11-1	.	TRBJ1-2	.	CASSRLGFVGYTF	TGTGCCAGCAGCCGACTGGGATTCGTAGGCTACACCTTC